Listed here are 26 T cell receptor beta chains from one sample, sequenced in a study of response to subunit inactivated influenza vaccine. TCRdb processed the RT-PCR reads anew with MiXCR; each CDR3 protein has one entry. The data contain fewer than 600,000 distinct CDR3 sequences, 6.5% to 8% of them singletons. The sample here was PBMCs from blood, taken approximately 25 months after vaccination. All receptors derive from a man in his fifties or sixties who received an inactivated influenza vaccine.

This clonotype was detected only a few times. The chain is built from TRBV2 and TRBJ1-1; D is ambiguous. The CDR3 length is 11 residues. With 8 bases removed from V and 0 bases from J, the gap between germline ends came to 4 bases. CDR1 and CDR2 from the germline V gene are SNHLY and FYNNEI. The CDR3 DNA follows: TGTGCCAGCTTATTGAACACTGAAGCTTTCTTT. This gives the protein CASLLNTEAFF.

This clonotype was seen more than once but under ten times. DNA for the CDR3: TGTGCCAGCAGTTTCCTTACTATTGGCTCATCTAGCACAGATACGCAGTATTTT. Translating it yields CASSFLTIGSSSTDTQYF. The J gene is TRBJ2-3, the V gene TRBV27, with D uncertain. The CDR3 has 18 residues. V was cut by 3 bases and J by 0 bases, with 19 bases left in between. Germline V CDR1 and CDR2: MNHEY, SMNVEV (reference sequence).

Ten or more counts support this clonotype. Relative to the germline gene, one junction end is altered; a read error may explain this. V gene TRBV7-7 combines with J gene TRBJ2-2; D unclear. This CDR3 region has 13 residues. Germline lookup yields CDR1 SSHAT and CDR2 FNYEAQ (reference sequence). CDR3 DNA: TGTGCTAGCAGCTTAGGAGTTGGGGGGGAGCTGTTTTTT. It specifies CASSLGVGGELFF.

The chain is built from TRBV13 and TRBJ2-5, with D perhaps matching TRBD2 (5 bases). This CDR3 comprises 16 residues. V lost 1 base to trimming and J lost 2 bases, with 14 bases between them. Germline V lookup: CDR1 PRHDT, CDR2 FYEKMQ (reference sequence). DNA of the CDR3: TGTGCCAGCAGCTTAGTGACTAATCAGATACAAGAGACCCAGTACTTC. Translated, it gives CASSLVTNQIQETQYF.

Ten or more counts support this clonotype. The chain is built from TRBV4-1 and TRBJ2-1; TRBD2 aligns across 10 bases. With 1 base clipped from V and 8 bases from J, the junction kept 8 bases outside the gene matches. This CDR3 spans 16 amino acids. The germline V gene encodes CDR1 MGHRA and CDR2 YSYEKL. The CDR3 spells CASSQVERGGLDEQFF. The CDR3, as DNA: TGCGCCAGCAGCCAAGTTGAGCGGGGGGGCCTCGATGAGCAGTTCTTC.

This clonotype was picked up a small number of times. The V gene is TRBV29-1, the J gene TRBJ2-5; D not certain. Trimming left V 7 bases short and J 5 bases short, with 8 bases between. The CDR3 has 10 residues. The germline gives CDR1 SQVTM, CDR2 ANQGSEA. The CDR3 loop reads CSAKAETQYF. The CDR3, as DNA: TGCAGCGCGAAGGCCGAGACCCAGTACTTC.

In its sample, this clonotype was seen a few times. The V call is TRBV6-2 or TRBV6-3, the J call TRBJ1-2; TRBD1 matches at 7 bases. CDR1 and CDR2 from the germline V gene are MNHEY and SVGEGT. This CDR3 is 12 amino acids long. The CDR3 reads CAAQQGNYGYTF. In DNA, the CDR3 is TGTGCAGCCCAACAGGGGAACTATGGCTACACCTTC.

This clonotype occurred a few times. The chain couples TRBV3-1 to TRBJ2-5; the D gene could be TRBD1 or TRBD2 (5 bases each). The CDR3 loop spans 16 amino acids. V was clipped by 0 bases and J by 4 bases, with 15 bases between them. Germline CDR1 reads LGHDT; CDR2 reads YNNKEL (reference sequence). The CDR3 DNA reads TGTGCCAGCAGCCAAGATCGAGGGGCCCTCGGAGAGACCCAGTACTTC. This codes for CASSQDRGALGETQYF.

This clonotype was recorded at least ten times. The chain is built from TRBV2 and TRBJ2-5; D could derive from TRBD1 or TRBD2 (6 bases each). There are 13 residues in the CDR3. CDR1 is SNHLY and CDR2 is FYNNEI in the germline V gene. V was shortened by 11 bases and J by 5 bases, with 18 bases between the two germline ends. The DNA of the CDR3 is TGTGCCTCCCACAGGGAGGTGGGGGAGACCCAGTACTTC. This translates into CASHREVGETQYF.

This clonotype was seen more than once but under ten times. The genes are TRBV3-1 and TRBJ1-4, with D hard to call. The CDR3 loop spans 15 amino acids. Deletions cut 8 bases from V and 5 bases from J, with 18 bases between. Germline V CDR1 and CDR2: LGHDT, YNNKEL (reference sequence). CDR3 DNA sequence: TGTGCCAGCGGCCCAGGAGAGCTGGGGAATGAAAAACTGTTTTTT. Its protein product is CASGPGELGNEKLFF. The complete variable domain, with remaining parts taken from reference TRBV3-1 and TRBJ1-4, reads DTAVSQTPKYLVTQMGNDKSIKCEQNLGHDTMYWYKQDSKKFLKIMFSYNNKELIINETVPNRFSPKSPDKAHLNLHINSLELGDSAVYFCASGPGELGNEKLFFGSGTQLSVL.

The chain recombines TRBV4-1 with TRBJ1-6; D remains unclear. Germline values: CDR1 MGHRA, CDR2 YSYEKL. Trimming took 4 bases from V and 11 from J, leaving 18 bases between them. This CDR3 comprises 15 residues. CDR3 sequence reads: CASSRSPSERTPLHF. The DNA for the CDR3 is TGCGCCAGCAGCCGAAGCCCGTCCGAGAGGACACCCCTCCACTTT.

The rearrangement links TRBV19 to TRBJ1-1; no clear D. This CDR3 contains 15 residues. V was shortened by 7 bases and J by 4 bases, with 19 bases between the two germline ends. CDR1 and CDR2 from the germline V gene are LNHDA and SQIVND (reference sequence). In DNA form, the CDR3 reads TGTGCCAGTAAGAGTCGAGGAGGAGTCTCCACTGAAGCTTTCTTT. As protein: CASKSRGGVSTEAFF.

In its sample, this clonotype was seen many times. The rearrangement links TRBV20-1 to TRBJ2-3; a weak D match, TRBD2 (5 bases). The ends were cut back, 6 bases at V and 0 bases at J, with 16 bases in the middle. The CDR3 covers 15 residues. Germline CDR1 DFQATT, CDR2 SNEGSKA (reference sequence). The CDR3 sequence: CSASPPTGSTDTQYF. The DNA for the CDR3 is TGCAGTGCCTCACCCCCAACGGGGAGCACAGATACGCAGTATTTT.

This clonotype was picked up a small number of times. V and J are TRBV27 and TRBJ1-2; D may be TRBD1 (6 bases). The CDR3 is 14 amino acids. Germline V gives CDR1 MNHEY, CDR2 SMNVEV (reference sequence). V lost 10 bases and J lost 3, with 18 bases in between. In DNA, the CDR3 is TGTGCCAACAGCAGAAGACAGGAAGACTATGGCTACACCTTC. Protein product: CANSRRQEDYGYTF.

At least ten counts were recorded for this clonotype. The CDR3 coding sequence is TGTGCCAGCAGCTCAGCCGTCGCGGGAGGGCCTATTGGTGAGCAGTTCTTC. It codes for CASSSAVAGGPIGEQFF. The genes are TRBV5-6 and TRBJ2-1; 9 nucleotides match TRBD2. CDR1 and CDR2 (germline): SGHDT, YYEEEE. This CDR3 has 17 amino acids. The trim removed 3 bases at V and 9 bases at J, leaving 16 bases unmatched. The whole variable domain, filled in from reference TRBV5-6 and TRBJ2-1, reads DAGVTQSPTHLIKTRGQQVTLRCSPKSGHDTVSWYQQALGQGPQFIFQYYEEEERQRGNFPDRFSGHQFPNYSSELNVNALLLGDSALYLCASSSAVAGGPIGEQFFGPGTRLTVL.

There are a few counts of this clonotype. The chain is built from TRBV29-1 and TRBJ2-1; D gene ambiguous. Germline lookup yields CDR1 SQVTM and CDR2 ANQGSEA. The V gene lost 3 bases and the J gene lost 0 bases, with 18 bases spanning the gap. This CDR3 contains 17 residues. CDR3: CSVERLRTGRSYNEQFF. The CDR3 DNA follows: TGCAGCGTTGAGAGACTCAGAACCGGCCGCTCCTACAATGAGCAGTTCTTC.

V usage is TRBV18 and J usage is TRBJ1-3; D not certain. This CDR3 has 16 amino acids. Germline V gene sequence: CDR1 KGHSH, CDR2 LQKENI. Deletions cut 4 bases from V and 0 bases from J, with 13 bases between. The CDR3 sequence: CASSLTRSSSGNTIYF. The CDR3 DNA follows: TGTGCCAGCTCACTTACCAGGAGCAGCTCTGGAAACACCATATATTTT.

The chain is built from TRBV9 and TRBJ2-1, with D tentatively TRBD2 (6 bases). V shed 2 bases and J shed 3 bases, with 12 bases lying between them. Germline loops: CDR1 SGDLS, CDR2 YYNGEE. The CDR3 runs to 15 residues. CDR3 residues: CASSVGLSVYNEQFF. The CDR3, as DNA: TGTGCCAGCAGCGTGGGACTTTCAGTCTACAATGAGCAGTTCTTC. The full variable domain, completed using reference TRBV9 and TRBJ2-1, is DSGVTQTPKHLITATGQRVTLRCSPRSGDLSVYWYQQSLDQGLQFLIQYYNGEERAKGNILERFSAQQFPDLHSELNLSSLELGDSALYFCASSVGLSVYNEQFFGPGTRLTVL.

This clonotype was counted a few times. The chain carries TRBV24-1 and TRBJ1-5; D not resolved. Germline V gene sequence: CDR1 KGHDR, CDR2 SFDVKD. The germline V and J ends were trimmed by 9 bases and 8 bases, with 7 bases remaining between them. This CDR3 region has 10 residues. The CDR3, as DNA: TGTGCCACCGGAAGAAAGCCCCAGCATTTT. Protein product: CATGRKPQHF.

This clonotype was observed a single time. One base away lies a much larger clone, so this may be a sequencing read error. The rearrangement joins TRBV20-1 to TRBJ2-5; unclear D gene. The CDR3 length is 13 residues. CDR1 is DFQATT and CDR2 is SNEGSKA in the germline V gene (reference sequence). Deletions cut 5 bases from V and 7 bases from J, with 17 bases between. The CDR3 bases are TGCAGTGCTTATGGACGGCATGCAGGGACCCAGTACTTC. It yields the protein CSAYGRHAGTQYF.

The chain recombines TRBV19 with TRBJ2-1; D may be TRBD1 or TRBD2 (5 bases each). The CDR3 length is 15 residues. Per the germline V gene, CDR1 is LNHDA and CDR2 is SQIVND (reference sequence). V shed 0 bases and J shed 5 bases, with 11 bases lying between them. The CDR3 sequence: CASSIDRGTNNEQFF. The CDR3 region has the DNA TGTGCCAGTAGTATAGATCGTGGGACGAACAATGAGCAGTTCTTC.

This clonotype was seen at least ten times. The rearrangement links TRBV20-1 to TRBJ1-1; D is ambiguous. Germline lookup yields CDR1 DFQATT and CDR2 SNEGSKA (reference sequence). The CDR3 consists of 13 residues. Trimming removed 6 bases from V and 1 base from J, with 12 bases in between. In DNA, the CDR3 is TGCAGTGCAAGGCTTATCGGGAACACTGAAGCTTTCTTT. Encoded protein: CSARLIGNTEAFF.

This clonotype was seen a few times. J is TRBJ2-1 and V is TRBV5-1; 7 bases map to TRBD2. V shed 1 base, J shed 5 bases, and the junction held 6 bases outside the gene matches. Looked up from germline, CDR1 is SGHRS and CDR2 is YFSETQ. The CDR3 runs to 15 residues. CDR3 sequence: CASSLRPSGDNEQFF. CDR3 DNA sequence: TGCGCCAGCAGCTTGAGGCCTAGCGGAGACAATGAGCAGTTCTTC.

A word on this clonotype: Compared with germline, one end of the junction differs, possibly owing to a read error. The genes are TRBV6-6 and TRBJ2-3; possible D gene TRBD1, 5 bases. The CDR3 is made up of 11 amino acids. Germline V gene sequence: CDR1 MNHNY, CDR2 SVGAGI (reference sequence). Here the CDR3 reads CASSPTDMQYF. In DNA form, the CDR3 reads TGTGCCAGCAGCCCGACAGATATGCAGTATTTT.

The chain couples TRBV7-2 to TRBJ2-1; D possibly corresponds to TRBD2 (6 bases). This CDR3 spans 15 amino acids. V was shortened by 1 base and J by 6 bases, with 13 bases between the two germline ends. Germline assignment: CDR1 SGHTA and CDR2 FQGNSA. CDR3 in DNA: TGTGCCAGCAGCTTAGGCGGGACCCTTTTCAATGAGCAGTTCTTC. This translates into CASSLGGTLFNEQFF.

This clonotype has more than one count but fewer than ten. The CDR3 reads CASSGTQGVTEAFF. DNA of the CDR3: TGTGCCAGCAGCGGCACACAGGGAGTTACTGAAGCTTTCTTT. This rearrangement joins TRBV9 to TRBJ1-1; TRBD1 might be the D (6 bases). The germline V gene has CDR1 SGDLS and CDR2 YYNGEE. Trimming stripped 3 bases from V and 5 bases from J, with 14 bases between. The CDR3 totals 14 residues.